This TCR beta chain was retrieved from a study of blood T cell repertoires in COVID-19. Study summary: Acute-phase and convalescent COVID-19 samples originated in the United States, Italy and Spain.

Here immunoSEQ multiplex PCR was the method, and the copy in TCRdb shows in-frame clones only, minus some. The sample lists about 220,000 clones; 80% were seen once. This CDR3 is 15 amino acids long. CDR1 MNHNS and CDR2 SASEGT come from the germline V gene. V was pared by 3 bases and J by 2 bases, with 14 bases between. Sequencing was performed on peripheral blood. V usage is TRBV6-1 and J usage is TRBJ2-7, with a tentative D call TRBD2 (5 bases). This sequence originates from a woman in her 70s with acute or convalescent COVID-19. The CDR3 region is CASSEEDLGTYEQYV. Here the CDR3 DNA reads TGTGCCAGCAGTGAGGAGGACCTCGGGACCTACGAGCAGTACGTC.